This entry lists 21 T cell receptor beta chains sequenced from one sample in a study of blood T cells in healthy people across ages. The second PCR ran about 6 to 12 cycles with a sample-barcoded 5' primer and J-beta primers. From the 5' RACE reads, TCRdb called clonotypes with MiXCR, one entry per CDR3 protein. The repertoire has approximately 940,000 distinct CDR3 sequences, around 48% of them found once; the top ten carry around an eighth. Sample: blood. The receptors stem from a man under 40 in good health.

The V gene is TRBV4-1, the J gene TRBJ2-1; 9 nucleotides agree with TRBD2. This CDR3 region has 17 residues. J lost 3 bases, V lost 0 bases, and 6 bases had no gene match. Germline assignment: CDR1 MGHRA and CDR2 YSYEKL. In nucleotides, the CDR3 is TGCGCCAGCAGCCAAGAAGTGGCGGGGGGGTTCTACAATGAGCAGTTCTTC. Amino acid sequence: CASSQEVAGGFYNEQFF.

V usage is TRBV5-1 and J usage is TRBJ2-4; no reliable D call. Germline CDR1 SGHRS, CDR2 YFSETQ. The V end was cut by 0 bases, the J end by 3 bases, with 10 bases between. The CDR3 runs 15 residues. CDR3 bases: TGCGCCAGCAGCTTGGAAGGGAAGGGCAAAAACATTCAGTACTTC. The encoded protein is CASSLEGKGKNIQYF.

The V call is TRBV4-2, the J call TRBJ2-5; 14 bases are a match to TRBD2. Germline V gene data show CDR1 as LGHNA and CDR2 as YNFKEQ. Germline trimming cut 3 bases from V and 3 bases from J; bases unmatched to any gene: 9. CDR3 length equals 18 residues. Here the CDR3 reads CASSQHAGTSGGKETQYF. The CDR3 nucleotides are TGTGCCAGCAGCCAGCACGCCGGGACTAGCGGGGGAAAAGAGACCCAGTACTTC.

CDR3 loop: CASSPGTSGGKRPSYNEQFF. CDR3 coding DNA: TGTGCCAGCAGTCCCGGGACTAGCGGGGGGAAACGACCCTCCTACAATGAGCAGTTCTTC. The rearrangement joins TRBV27 to TRBJ2-1; 15 nucleotides agree with TRBD2. This CDR3 region has 20 residues. With 5 bases clipped from V and 0 bases from J, the junction kept 11 bases outside the gene matches. Germline CDR1 MNHEY, CDR2 SMNVEV (reference sequence).

There are a few counts of this clonotype. This chain joins TRBV6-5 and TRBJ1-1, with a possible D match to TRBD1 (6 bases). Germline V gene sequence: CDR1 MNHEY, CDR2 SVGAGI. The CDR3 is 15 residues long. The ends were cut back, 0 bases at V and 0 bases at J, with 8 bases in the middle. CDR3 residues: CASSYSNRVNTEAFF. In nucleotides, the CDR3 is TGTGCCAGCAGTTACTCGAACAGGGTGAACACTGAAGCTTTCTTT.

The gene calls are TRBV12-3 or TRBV12-4 and TRBJ1-1, with 9 nucleotides matching TRBD1. This CDR3 comprises 12 residues. With 6 bases clipped from V and 11 bases from J, the junction kept 7 bases outside the gene matches. The CDR3 nucleotides read TGTGCCAGCAGCCCGGACAGGGGTAGTGCTTTCTTT. Protein product: CASSPDRGSAFF.

The chain couples TRBV7-9 to TRBJ2-3; TRBD2 matches at 16 bases. Germline V gene data show CDR1 as SEHNR and CDR2 as FQNEAQ (reference sequence). The CDR3 is 16 amino acids. With V trimmed by 5 bases and J by 10 bases, 9 bases remained unmatched. For the CDR3, the DNA is TGTGCCAGCAGCCCCGGGACTAGCGGGGGGGAAGGGTCGCAGTATTTT. Translating it yields CASSPGTSGGEGSQYF.

This clonotype has just a few counts. The gene calls are TRBV6-1 and TRBJ2-1; 11 bases fit TRBD2. V gave up 4 bases and J gave up 3 bases; unmatched junction bases: 8. This CDR3 contains 17 residues. Germline loops: CDR1 MNHNS, CDR2 SASEGT. CDR3 DNA: TGTGCCAGCAGTGTCAATAGCGGGGGGGCAGGCTACAATGAGCAGTTCTTC. Protein product: CASSVNSGGAGYNEQFF.

The chain combines TRBV4-3 with TRBJ2-7; D perhaps matches TRBD2 (5 bases). Germline CDR1 reads LGHNA; CDR2 reads YSLEER. Trimming took 0 bases from V and 5 from J, leaving 11 bases between them. CDR3 length: 14 residues. CDR3 loop: CASSQDLERHEQYF. In DNA form, the CDR3 reads TGCGCCAGCAGCCAAGATTTGGAGCGGCACGAGCAGTACTTC.

The chain combines TRBV28 with TRBJ2-3; D is possibly TRBD2 (6 bases). Germline CDR1 reads MDHEN; CDR2 reads SYDVKM. This CDR3 is built from 15 residues. V was pared by 5 bases and J by 4 bases, with 16 bases between. The CDR3 region has the DNA TGTGCCAGCAGTATTAGCGGTTCGGTGGCAGATACGCAGTATTTT. Translating gives CASSISGSVADTQYF.

The V and J genes are TRBV29-1 and TRBJ2-7; TRBD1 aligns across 7 bases. Looked up from germline, CDR1 is SQVTM and CDR2 is ANQGSEA. The CDR3 has 13 residues. J was trimmed by 3 bases and V by 6 bases; bases with no gene match: 8. The CDR3 spells CSVVATGIYEQYF. CDR3 DNA sequence: TGCAGCGTCGTAGCGACAGGGATCTACGAGCAGTACTTC.

The chain couples TRBV27 to TRBJ2-5, with a tentative D call TRBD2 (5 bases). The CDR3 consists of 13 residues. Germline-derived CDR1 and CDR2 are MNHEY and SMNVEV (reference sequence). The V and J ends lost 7 bases and 4 bases respectively, with 13 bases between them. CDR3 amino acids: CASNQRESETQYF. The DNA for the CDR3 is TGTGCCAGCAATCAAAGGGAGTCAGAGACCCAGTACTTC.

This clonotype has only one observation. The chain recombines TRBV5-6 with TRBJ2-7; no firm D call. This CDR3 is built from 15 residues. The V end was cut by 0 bases, the J end by 1 base, with 11 bases between. The germline gives CDR1 SGHDT, CDR2 YYEEEE. CDR3 nucleotide sequence: TGTGCCAGCAGCTTGGAGCAAACGAAATCCTACGAGCAGTACTTC. Translation gives CASSLEQTKSYEQYF. Looking up the rest from reference TRBV5-6 and TRBJ2-7 gives the full variable domain: DAGVTQSPTHLIKTRGQQVTLRCSPKSGHDTVSWYQQALGQGPQFIFQYYEEEERQRGNFPDRFSGHQFPNYSSELNVNALLLGDSALYLCASSLEQTKSYEQYFGPGTRLTVT.

This sequence joins TRBV9 and TRBJ2-1; the D gene is possibly TRBD2 (6 bases). Trimming removed 0 bases from V and 6 bases from J, with 13 bases in between. The CDR3 runs to 15 residues. Germline CDR1 reads SGDLS; CDR2 reads YYNGEE. CDR3 nucleotides: TGTGCCAGCAGCGTAGACCTAGCGAGTCCCAATGAGCAGTTCTTC. It translates to CASSVDLASPNEQFF.

There are a few counts of this clonotype. The chain combines TRBV11-2 with TRBJ2-3; 8 nucleotides line up with TRBD2. The ends lost 4 bases at V and 6 bases at J; junction bases unmatched: 6. Germline V gives CDR1 SGHAT, CDR2 FQNNGV. The CDR3 sequence is 14 residues long. The CDR3 is CASSSGLARDTQYF. In DNA, the CDR3 is TGTGCCAGCAGCTCCGGACTAGCTAGGGATACGCAGTATTTT.

In the case of this clonotype: Just one base apart from a much larger clone, this may be a read error. The rearrangement joins TRBV20-1 to TRBJ2-5; D perhaps matches TRBD2 (7 bases). The CDR3 runs 13 residues. From germline, CDR1 is DFQATT and CDR2 SNEGSKA (reference sequence). Trimming stripped 4 bases from V and 4 bases from J, with 13 bases between. CDR3 loop: CSAKGGGRETQYF. For the CDR3, the DNA is TGCAGTGCTAAGGGCGGGGGCAGAGAGACCCAGTACTTC.

J is TRBJ2-7 and V is TRBV21-1; the table's D call, TRBD1, was not checked against the DNA. TRBV21-1 represents a pseudogene. There are 18 residues in the CDR3. CDR3 nucleotides: TGTGCCAGCAGCGTACCGGGACAGGCTTACTTCCCACCCTACGAGCAGTACTTC. The encoded protein is CASSVPGQAYFPPYEQYF.

The CDR3 reads CASRNPLAGGPNEQFF. The CDR3 region has the DNA TGTGCCAGCAGGAACCCCTTAGCGGGGGGCCCCAATGAGCAGTTCTTC. The chain employs TRBV6-2 or TRBV6-3 and TRBJ2-1; 10 bases map to TRBD2. Germline CDR1 MNHEY, CDR2 SVGEGT. The CDR3 totals 16 residues. V lost 6 bases, J lost 6 bases, and 11 bases stayed unmatched.

This clonotype was recorded a few times. This chain links TRBV10-3 with TRBJ2-5; D is tentatively TRBD1 or TRBD2 (5 bases each). The V gene lost 8 bases and the J gene lost 5 bases, with 15 bases spanning the gap. The germline V gene encodes CDR1 ENHRY and CDR2 SYGVKD. The CDR3 is 13 residues long. CDR3 in amino acids: CAIGTPDPETQYF. The CDR3 DNA is TGTGCCATCGGGACCCCCGACCCGGAGACCCAGTACTTC.

This clonotype was detected only a few times. This chain joins TRBV7-2 and TRBJ2-1, with TRBD2 matching over 9 bases. The CDR3 sequence is 16 residues long. Germline V gene data show CDR1 as SGHTA and CDR2 as FQGNSA. The V and J ends lost 0 bases and 3 bases, in that order; junction bases with no gene match: 3. CDR3 coding DNA: TGTGCCAGCAGCTTAGCGGCAGCGGGGGGCTACAATGAGCAGTTCTTC. This translates into CASSLAAAGGYNEQFF. The variable domain in full, with the rest retrieved from reference TRBV7-2 and TRBJ2-1, is GAGVSQSPSNKVTEKGKDVELRCDPISGHTALYWYRQSLGQGLEFLIYFQGNSAPDKSGLPSDRFSAERTGGSVSTLTIQRTQQEDSAVYLCASSLAAAGGYNEQFFGPGTRLTVL.

This chain connects TRBV15 to TRBJ1-6; D not certain. The CDR3 loop spans 15 amino acids. The germline V gene encodes CDR1 LNHNV and CDR2 YYDKDF (reference sequence). V gave up 0 bases and J gave up 6 bases, with 9 bases separating them. CDR3 in amino acids: CATSRDKGLNSPLHF. The CDR3 coding sequence is TGTGCCACCAGCAGAGATAAAGGGCTTAATTCACCCCTCCACTTT.